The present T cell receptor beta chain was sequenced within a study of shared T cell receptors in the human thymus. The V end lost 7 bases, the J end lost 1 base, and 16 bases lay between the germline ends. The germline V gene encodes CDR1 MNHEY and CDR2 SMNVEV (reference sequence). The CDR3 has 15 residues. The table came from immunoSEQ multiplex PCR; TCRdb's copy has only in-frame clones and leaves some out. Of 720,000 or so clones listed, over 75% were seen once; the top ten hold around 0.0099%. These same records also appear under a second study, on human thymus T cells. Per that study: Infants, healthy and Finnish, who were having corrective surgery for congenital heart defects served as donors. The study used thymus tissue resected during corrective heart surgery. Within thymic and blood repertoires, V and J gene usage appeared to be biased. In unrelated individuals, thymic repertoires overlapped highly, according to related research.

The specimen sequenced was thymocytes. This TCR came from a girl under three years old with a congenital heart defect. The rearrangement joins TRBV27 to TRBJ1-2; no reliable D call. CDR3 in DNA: TGTGCCAGCACAAGATTGAATGCACTTAACTATGGCTACACCTTC. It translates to CASTRLNALNYGYTF.